This T cell receptor beta chain was obtained from a study of cytomegalovirus exposure and HLA in healthy donors. Notes on this clone: The antigen is unknown.

With 60 Vbeta and 13 Jbeta primers, the PCR was carried out. In the original workflow: There were about 80 million unique TCR beta chains by a later count, and about 12 million of them were shared. Method: immunoSEQ multiplex PCR; TCRdb's copy keeps in-frame clones and lacks some. The V and J calls and clone size come from that table; D and trimming were worked out from the DNA. This sample has over 100,000 clones, with over 60% found just once. The germline V and J ends were trimmed by 9 bases and 1 base, with 17 bases remaining between them. Germline-derived CDR1 and CDR2 are SNHLY and FYNNEI. This CDR3 has 15 residues. General study results and limits: Several top significant clusters appeared, in a later analysis, to be linked to common viral pathogens. In a later analysis, 15,000 to 20,000 TCR beta sequences were associated with HLA alleles at 0.05 false discovery rate.

The receptor was isolated from a female donor in good health and CMV-seronegative. The material sequenced was PBMCs. The chain recombines TRBV2 with TRBJ2-3; tentative D call: TRBD2 (6 bases). The DNA of the CDR3 is TGTGCCAGACGCAACTTAGCGGAGGGCACAGATACGCAGTATTTT. Protein sequence: CARRNLAEGTDTQYF.